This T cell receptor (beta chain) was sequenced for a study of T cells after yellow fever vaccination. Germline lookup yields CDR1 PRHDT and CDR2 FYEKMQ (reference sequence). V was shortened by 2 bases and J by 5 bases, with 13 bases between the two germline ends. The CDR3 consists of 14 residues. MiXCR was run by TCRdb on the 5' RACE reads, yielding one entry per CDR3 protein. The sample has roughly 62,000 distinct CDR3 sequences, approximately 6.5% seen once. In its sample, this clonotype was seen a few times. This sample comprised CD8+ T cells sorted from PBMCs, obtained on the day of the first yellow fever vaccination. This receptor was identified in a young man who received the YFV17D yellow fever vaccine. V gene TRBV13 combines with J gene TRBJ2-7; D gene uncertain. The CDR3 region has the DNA TGTGCCAGCAGCTTAATCCCCCAACGCGACGAGCAGTACTTC. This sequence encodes CASSLIPQRDEQYF.